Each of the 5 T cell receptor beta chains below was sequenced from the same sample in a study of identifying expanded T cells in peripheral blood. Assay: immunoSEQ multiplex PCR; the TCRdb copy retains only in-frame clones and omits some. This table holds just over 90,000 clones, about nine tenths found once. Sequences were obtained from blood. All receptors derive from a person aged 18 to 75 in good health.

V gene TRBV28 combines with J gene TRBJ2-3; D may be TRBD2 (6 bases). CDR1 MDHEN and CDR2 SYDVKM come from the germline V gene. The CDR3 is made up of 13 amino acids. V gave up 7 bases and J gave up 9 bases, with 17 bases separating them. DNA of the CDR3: TGTGCCAGCACCGCGGGACGAGTGGCCACGCAGTATTTT. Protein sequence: CASTAGRVATQYF.

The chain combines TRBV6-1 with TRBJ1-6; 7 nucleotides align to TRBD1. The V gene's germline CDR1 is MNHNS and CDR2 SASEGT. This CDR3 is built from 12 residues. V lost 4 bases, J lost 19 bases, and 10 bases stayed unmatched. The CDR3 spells CASSVGDRSGHF. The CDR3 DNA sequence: TGTGCCAGCAGTGTGGGGGACAGAAGCGGTCACTTT.

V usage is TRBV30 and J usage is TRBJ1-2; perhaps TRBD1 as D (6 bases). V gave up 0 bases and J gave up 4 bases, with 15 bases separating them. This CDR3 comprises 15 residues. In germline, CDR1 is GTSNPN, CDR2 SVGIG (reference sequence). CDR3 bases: TGTGCCTGGAGTGTACGAACAGGGCCATCCTATGGCTACACCTTC. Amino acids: CAWSVRTGPSYGYTF. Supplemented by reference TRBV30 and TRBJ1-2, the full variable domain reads SQTIHQWPATLVQPVGSPLSLECTVEGTSNPNLYWYRQAAGRGLQLLFYSVGIGQISSEVPQNLSASRPQDRQFILSSKKLLLSDSGFYLCAWSVRTGPSYGYTFGSGTRLTVV.

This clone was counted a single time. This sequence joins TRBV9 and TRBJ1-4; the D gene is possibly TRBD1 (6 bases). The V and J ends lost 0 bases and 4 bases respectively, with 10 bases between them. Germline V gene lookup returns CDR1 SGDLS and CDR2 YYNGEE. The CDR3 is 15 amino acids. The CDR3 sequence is CASSVARGINEKLFF. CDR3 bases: TGTGCCAGCAGCGTAGCCAGGGGCATTAATGAAAAACTGTTTTTT.

CDR3 residues: CAWMSRSLVLAEAFF. The DNA of the CDR3 is TGTGCCTGGATGTCTCGCAGTCTCGTTTTAGCTGAAGCTTTCTTT. The rearrangement joins TRBV30 to TRBJ1-1; the D is unclear. V shed 4 bases and J shed 6 bases, with 21 bases lying between them. In germline, CDR1 is GTSNPN, CDR2 SVGIG (reference sequence). This CDR3 is built from 15 residues.